Presented here are 5 T cell receptor beta chains from one specimen sequenced in a study of molecular identifiers for immune sequencing clone quantification. TCRdb fed the PCR reads into MiXCR, producing one record per CDR3 protein. The data show about 630,000 distinct CDR3 sequences, with 25% seen just once and about 0.73% held by the top ten. The sequencing sample was made of naive CD8+ T cells from blood, with Jurkat cell RNA spiked in. Subset denoted: FACS-sorted CD8+CD4-CCR7+CD45RA+ naive T cells. These receptors came from a human donor in good health. Some libraries in this study had Jurkat cell RNA spiked in.

Worth noting for this clonotype: Since a much larger clone is just one base distant, this may be a read error. The genes are TRBV6-5 and TRBJ1-2, with D perhaps matching TRBD1 (6 bases). The CDR3 extends over 14 amino acids. CDR1 and CDR2 from the germline V gene are MNHEY and SVGAGI. Between the trimmed V and J ends, which lost 6 bases and 1 base, there was a span of 12 bases. CDR3 in DNA: TGTGCCAGCAGAAGGGACACCGTTAACTATGGCTACACCTTC. It is translated as CASRRDTVNYGYTF.

J is TRBJ2-7 and V is TRBV13, with D tentatively TRBD1 or TRBD2 (5 bases each). Germline V gives CDR1 PRHDT, CDR2 FYEKMQ (reference sequence). Trimming took off 6 bases at V and 0 bases at J, with 18 bases between the two ends. CDR3 length equals 16 residues. CDR3 region: CASSQRIRDASYEQYF. As DNA, the CDR3 is TGTGCCAGCAGTCAACGGATCCGGGACGCCTCCTACGAGCAGTACTTC.

This clonotype has only a few counts. The chain joins TRBV30 to TRBJ2-7, with TRBD1 matching over 7 bases. V was pared by 0 bases and J by 6 bases, with 17 bases of the junction left unmatched. CDR1 and CDR2 (germline): GTSNPN, SVGIG (reference sequence). This CDR3 comprises 17 residues. The CDR3 loop is CAWSVGTVDPPSAEQYF. The CDR3 DNA reads as TGTGCCTGGAGTGTGGGGACAGTCGACCCCCCCTCCGCCGAGCAGTACTTC.

Ten or more counts support this clonotype. The chain carries TRBV27 and TRBJ2-7; TRBD2 matches at 8 bases. This CDR3 comprises 14 residues. Per germline, CDR1 MNHEY and CDR2 SMNVEV (reference sequence). The trim removed 3 bases at V and 2 bases at J, leaving 3 bases unmatched. CDR3 sequence reads: CASSLLAGTYEQYF. CDR3 nucleotide sequence: TGTGCCAGCAGTTTGCTAGCGGGCACCTACGAGCAGTACTTC.

This chain connects TRBV19 to TRBJ2-1; unclear D gene. Germline values: CDR1 LNHDA, CDR2 SQIVND (reference sequence). The V gene lost 5 bases and the J gene lost 7 bases, with 18 bases spanning the gap. The CDR3 has 15 residues. CDR3 in DNA: TGTGCCAGTAGTGATCCCAGTGGTCTCAGGAATGAGCAGTTCTTC. It translates to CASSDPSGLRNEQFF.